These T cell receptor beta chains were read from a single sample in a study of early T cells in non-severe SARS-CoV-2 infection. MiXCR, applied by TCRdb to the 5' RACE reads, yields one record per CDR3 protein. The sample lists roughly 26,000 distinct CDR3 sequences; under 5% were seen once. Sequenced input: whole blood. The receptors come from an adult who was a healthcare worker with PCR-confirmed SARS-CoV-2 infection or an uninfected control (not recorded which). CDR3s include the opening cysteine and the closing phenylalanine or tryptophan. The D gene is left open where the match is weak. Size is stated for part of the rows, as once, few or many counts, or as a class when the clone is expanded.

clone size | D gene | J gene | V gene | CDR3 DNA | CDR3 protein
many | TRBD1 | TRBJ2-3 | TRBV6-6 | TGTGCCAGCAAGGAGCTGGACAGGGAGCATTTT | CASKELDREHF
few | - | TRBJ1-2 | TRBV4-1 | TGCGCCAGCAGCCAAGCCCGGGACCGGGTCCGGGGCTACACCTTC | CASSQARDRVRGYTF
many | - | TRBJ1-1 | TRBV29-1 | TGCAGCGTTGACGGGGGAAAAGGGAGCACTGAAGCTTTCTTT | CSVDGGKGSTEAFF
- | - | TRBJ1-1 | TRBV7-3 | TGTGCCAGCAGCTTAATTGGTGGGCTCCGCACTGAAGCTTTCTTT | CASSLIGGLRTEAFF
many | TRBD2 | TRBJ2-1 | TRBV20-1 | TGCAGTGCCCCTCCCGGACTAGTTTCTCAAACCCATGAGCAGTTCTTC | CSAPPGLVSQTHEQFF
many | TRBD1 | TRBJ1-5 | TRBV18 | TGTGCCAGCTCACCAAGTCGACAGGGGCCACCGGATCAGCCCCAGCATTTT | CASSPSRQGPPDQPQHF
many | - | TRBJ2-1 | TRBV14 | TGTGCCAGCAGCCGTTATTTAGTGGAGCAGTTCTTC | CASSRYLVEQFF
few | TRBD2 | TRBJ2-1 | TRBV20-1 | TGCAGTGCACCTTTTAGCGGGAGGGAACGGTTCGAGCAGTTCTTC | CSAPFSGRERFEQFF
many | - | TRBJ1-2 | TRBV18 | TGTGCCAGCTCACCGACGTTCGACACAGATTATGGCTACACCTTC | CASSPTFDTDYGYTF
medium-sized | - | TRBJ1-1 | TRBV20-1 | TGCAGTGCTAGCTCCGGGACGATGGACACTGAAGCTTTCTTT | CSASSGTMDTEAFF
few | TRBD1 | TRBJ1-2 | TRBV29-1 | TGCAGCGTTGCCAGGGACAGGGGTTATGGCTACACCTTC | CSVARDRGYGYTF
many | - | TRBJ2-7 | TRBV4-3 | TGCGCCAGCAGCCAAGCTAAAGGGTCCTACGAGCAGTACTTC | CASSQAKGSYEQYF
many | - | TRBJ2-5 | TRBV5-4 | TGTGCCAGCAGCTTGGGTACCCAGGGAGAGACCCAGTACTTC | CASSLGTQGETQYF
many | TRBD1 | TRBJ2-3 | TRBV4-1 | TGCGCCATCCCCCAATCGGACAGGGGTCCCACAGATACGCAGTATTTT | CAIPQSDRGPTDTQYF
many | TRBD2 | TRBJ2-3 | TRBV2 | TGTGCCAGCAGTGAAAGTGGCCGACTAGCGGGTGGTACGCAGTATTTT | CASSESGRLAGGTQYF
many | - | TRBJ2-7 | TRBV2 | TGTGCCAGCAGTGTCACCTCCTACGAGCAGTACTTC | CASSVTSYEQYF
many | - | TRBJ2-3 | TRBV27 | TGTGCCAGCAGTCCGCCCTTCACAGATACGCAGTATTTT | CASSPPFTDTQYF
many | - | TRBJ2-3 | TRBV20-1 | TGCAGTGCTAGCTGGGGACCGATCACAGATACGCAGTATTTT | CSASWGPITDTQYF
many | - | TRBJ2-3 | TRBV11-2 | TGTGCCAGCAGGTCGGGGGTACCAGAGGAGTTTGGTACGCAGTATTTT | CASRSGVPEEFGTQYF
few | TRBD2 | TRBJ2-7 | TRBV6-6 | TGTGCCAGCACTCGGAGCGGGAGTACCTACGAGCAGTACTTC | CASTRSGSTYEQYF
many | - | TRBJ2-5 | TRBV7-8 | TGTGCCAGCAGCCACAAGGAGGGAGTCGCGGCGGAAGAGACCCAGTACTTC | CASSHKEGVAAEETQYF
- | TRBD2 | TRBJ2-2 | TRBV14 | TGTGCCAGCAGCCCCATACTTGGCGGGAGTCTCACCGGGGAGCTGTTTTTT | CASSPILGGSLTGELFF
few | - | TRBJ1-1 | TRBV7-8 | TGTGCCAGCAGCTCAACCATCGGCGGCACTGAAGCTTTCTTT | CASSSTIGGTEAFF
many | - | TRBJ2-3 | TRBV29-1 | TGCAGCGATTGGGAAGGAAGCACAGATACGCAGTATTTT | CSDWEGSTDTQYF